The clone carrying this TCR beta chain has a single count. These data are taken from a study of T cell changes during pregnancy in multiple sclerosis. This CDR3 is 13 amino acids long. The germline V gene encodes CDR1 MNHEY and CDR2 SVGAGI. J was trimmed by 11 bases and V by 6 bases; bases with no gene match: 10. TCRdb's table, derived via immunoSEQ multiplex PCR, lists solely in-frame clones and lacks some. The data show about 79,000 clones, 90% to 95% seen once. The source was CD4+ T cells from peripheral blood mononuclear cells, collected in the second trimester of pregnancy. The receptor's source is a female donor with multiple sclerosis, enrolled in a pregnancy study. The gene calls are TRBV6-5 and TRBJ2-1; TRBD2 matches at 7 bases. The CDR3 coding sequence is TGTGCCAGCAGACTGTCACTAGCGAATAAGCAGTTCTTC. It is translated as CASRLSLANKQFF.